These 9 T cell receptor beta chains share one sample of origin, sequenced in a study of vaccination effects on CD4 cells after COVID-19. Following an approximately 10-day culture, CD4+ T cells were purified. Either the BNT162b2 or mRNA-1273 vaccine was given to participants in two doses. Their target antigens are unknown. Libraries were prepared by immunoSEQ multiplex PCR; TCRdb keeps only in-frame clonotypes and omits some of them. Of roughly 30,000 clones in the sample, about 74% are singletons; the top ten hold about 16%. The sample here was CD4+ T cells from PBMCs cultured without peptide, taken after COVID-19 vaccination. The receptors here all came from a human donor who received a COVID-19 vaccine.

J is TRBJ2-5 and V is TRBV5-6; D may be TRBD2 (6 bases). V dropped 0 bases and J dropped 4 bases, with 10 bases sitting between them. Germline CDR1 is SGHDT and CDR2 is YYEEEE. CDR3 length: 14 residues. The CDR3, as DNA: TGTGCCAGCAGCTTGGAGGGGCGGGGAGAGACCCAGTACTTC. Translating it yields CASSLEGRGETQYF.

The rearrangement uses TRBV7-6 and TRBJ2-2; D not certain. The CDR3 loop spans 15 amino acids. Trimming stripped 1 base from V and 0 bases from J, with 6 bases between. CDR1 is SGHVS and CDR2 is FNYEAQ in the germline V gene. This CDR3 reads CASSLEWTNTGELFF. The CDR3 DNA sequence: TGTGCCAGCAGCTTAGAGTGGACGAACACCGGGGAGCTGTTTTTT.

The genes are TRBV4-3 and TRBJ1-1; 9 bases match TRBD1. The germline V gene has CDR1 LGHNA and CDR2 YSLEER. The trim removed 4 bases at V and 5 bases at J, leaving 8 bases unmatched. This CDR3 comprises 15 residues. DNA for the CDR3: TGCGCCAGCAGCCTAATGGACAGGGGTAGGACTGAAGCTTTCTTT. Residues: CASSLMDRGRTEAFF.

V and J are TRBV12-5 and TRBJ1-1; D gene ambiguous. The CDR3 contains 12 residues. Trimming removed 5 bases from V and 5 bases from J, with 9 bases in between. Germline V gene sequence: CDR1 LGHNT, CDR2 FRNRAP. This CDR3 is CASGPVRTEAFF. CDR3 bases: TGTGCTAGTGGTCCCGTGCGGACTGAAGCTTTCTTT.

The chain links TRBV19 to TRBJ1-6; 11 nucleotides agree with TRBD1. V lost 5 bases, J lost 7 bases, and 4 bases stayed unmatched. The CDR3 extends over 15 amino acids. CDR1 and CDR2 from the germline V gene are LNHDA and SQIVND (reference sequence). The CDR3 region has the DNA TGTGCCAGTAGTGGAGGGACAGGGGGAAATTCACCCCTCCACTTT. Translating it yields CASSGGTGGNSPLHF.

The rearrangement joins TRBV30 to TRBJ2-1; 10 nucleotides match TRBD1. The CDR3 spans 13 residues. Germline V gene lookup returns CDR1 GTSNPN and CDR2 SVGIG (reference sequence). V gave up 7 bases and J gave up 9 bases; unmatched junction bases: 9. The CDR3 spells CASGQGIASEQFF. The CDR3 DNA sequence: TGTGCCTCGGGACAGGGGATCGCTAGTGAGCAGTTCTTC. The variable domain in full, completed from reference TRBV30 and TRBJ2-1, reads SQTIHQWPATLVQPVGSPLSLECTVEGTSNPNLYWYRQAAGRGLQLLFYSVGIGQISSEVPQNLSASRPQDRQFILSSKKLLLSDSGFYLCASGQGIASEQFFGPGTRLTVL.

The table lists this clone with a few counts. The CDR3 bases are TGTGCCAGCAGTGAAGCGGAGACCGGGACCCCGGGGTACGAGCAGTACTTC. This gives the protein CASSEAETGTPGYEQYF. The chain links TRBV2 to TRBJ2-7; D is perhaps TRBD1 or TRBD2 (5 bases each). Germline V gene lookup returns CDR1 SNHLY and CDR2 FYNNEI. This CDR3 comprises 17 residues. The V gene lost 0 bases and the J gene lost 4 bases, with 19 bases spanning the gap. Drawing the rest from reference TRBV2 and TRBJ2-7, the complete variable domain is EPEVTQTPSHQVTQMGQEVILRCVPISNHLYFYWYRQILGQKVEFLVSFYNNEISEKSEIFDDQFSVERPDGSNFTLKIRSTKLEDSAMYFCASSEAETGTPGYEQYFGPGTRLTVT.

This clone came up a few times. The rearrangement uses TRBV6-5 and TRBJ1-2; D not resolved. V shed 0 bases and J shed 2 bases, with 7 bases lying between them. The CDR3 length is 14 residues. Germline lookup yields CDR1 MNHEY and CDR2 SVGAGI. The CDR3 DNA is TGTGCCAGCAGTTACTCGAGGTTGAACTATGGCTACACCTTC. Translated, it gives CASSYSRLNYGYTF.

This rearrangement joins TRBV5-1 to TRBJ2-7, with 9 positions matching TRBD1. V shed 3 bases, J shed 8 bases, and the junction held 6 bases outside the gene matches. CDR3 length: 13 residues. CDR1 is SGHRS and CDR2 is YFSETQ in the germline V gene. This chain's CDR3 is CASSSPGQGKQYF. In DNA form, the CDR3 reads TGCGCCAGCAGCTCCCCGGGACAGGGTAAGCAGTACTTC.